The clone carrying this TCR beta chain appeared many times. What it binds is not known. These data belong to a study of prognosis after radiotherapy for stage I lung cancer. General study results and limits: Patients with distant metastases had lower Shannon entropy after stereotactic body radiation therapy.

Among the patients, all were node-negative on CT and PET/CT, and none had received prior chemotherapy or radiotherapy or had other malignancies. From genomic DNA, TCR beta CDR3 was amplified by two-round multiplex PCR. Primers were specific to each TRBV and TRBJ gene in first-round PCR. Using its own MiXCR run on the multiplex PCR reads, TCRdb lists one record per CDR3 protein. The sample lists about 18,000 distinct CDR3 sequences; around 47% were seen once. Losses at the gene ends were 5 bases for V and 6 bases for J; bases not matched to a gene: 11. CDR1 is MNHEY and CDR2 is SMNVEV in the germline V gene (reference sequence). The CDR3 spans 17 residues.

The TCR originated in a donor of 50 years or more with non-small cell lung cancer. The chain carries TRBV27 and TRBJ2-1; TRBD2 aligns across 12 bases. The sample consisted of PBMCs, taken before or after stereotactic body radiation therapy (not recorded which). The CDR3 protein is CASSPTRLAGGGNEQFF. The CDR3 coding sequence is TGTGCCAGCAGTCCTACGCGGCTAGCGGGAGGGGGCAATGAGCAGTTCTTC.